This T cell receptor beta chain was sequenced for a study of blood T cell repertoires in COVID-19. Study overall: The origin of the acute and convalescent COVID-19 samples was the United States, Italy and Spain. T cells, B-cell-depleted T cells, or PBMCs supplied cDNA or gDNA.

Only a few counts were recorded for this clone. CDR1 is LGHDT, CDR2 YNNKEL, per germline (reference sequence). With 0 bases removed from V and 8 bases from J, the gap between germline ends came to 4 bases. This CDR3 is 11 amino acids long. In the study's own analysis: Amplification of reference gene primers provided the estimated nucleated cell counts. The data were produced by immunoSEQ multiplex PCR, yet TCRdb's version contains in-frame clones alone and is incomplete. V and J calls and clone size come straight from that table; D and trimming were deduced from the DNA. The sample consists of about 14,000 clones, 73% of them appearing once.

The sequence was collected from a boy under 10 years old with active or convalescent COVID-19. This chain joins TRBV3-1 (or the pseudogene TRBV3-2) and TRBJ1-2; D unresolved. Sequencing was carried out using peripheral blood. The CDR3 coding sequence is TGTGCCAGCAGCCAAGACCGGGGCTACACCTTC. This gives the protein CASSQDRGYTF.